This T cell receptor (beta chain) was identified in a study of blood T cell repertoires in COVID-19. CDR1 is KGHSH, CDR2 LQKENI, per germline. The CDR3 has 15 amino acids. J gave up 4 bases and V 4 bases, and 6 bases lay outside the gene matches. This clone has a single count. Data came from immunoSEQ multiplex PCR; TCRdb stores just in-frame clones and leaves some out. The sample consists of about 180,000 clones, roughly 87% of them appearing once. This receptor was taken from a woman between 35 and 50 years old with acute COVID-19. Sequencing was carried out using PBMCs or T cells enriched from blood (not recorded which). The chain recombines TRBV18 with TRBJ2-2; 7 nucleotides align to TRBD1. Here the CDR3 reads CASSRYRGGTGELFF. The CDR3 nucleotides are TGTGCCAGCTCACGTTACAGGGGTGGCACCGGGGAGCTGTTTTTT. The variable domain in full, completed from reference TRBV18 and TRBJ2-2, reads NAGVMQNPRHLVRRRGQEARLRCSPMKGHSHVYWYRQLPEEGLKFMVYLQKENIIDESGMPKERFSAEFPKEGPSILRIQQVVRGDSAAYFCASSRYRGGTGELFFGEGSRLTVL.